This T cell receptor beta chain was identified in a study of blood T cell repertoires in COVID-19. Losses at the gene ends were 7 bases for V and 1 base for J; bases not matched to a gene: 6. Germline V lookup: CDR1 SQVTM, CDR2 ANQGSEA. The CDR3 runs to 14 residues. Original data processing: Estimation of nucleated cell counts relied on the amplification of reference gene primers. Generated by immunoSEQ multiplex PCR, the TCRdb table keeps only in-frame clones and is missing some. That table supplies the V and J calls and clone size; D and trimming were determined from the DNA. The table records some 270,000 clones, about nine tenths of them present only once. In assigning cohorts, the study relied on participant-reported clinical history.

The rearrangement joins TRBV29-1 to TRBJ2-1; 8 nucleotides line up with TRBD1. The sample comprised PBMCs or T cells enriched from blood (not recorded which). This receptor was obtained from a woman aged 60-70 years who had recovered from COVID-19. Here the CDR3 DNA reads TGCAGCGCCCCCGGACAGGGTTCCTACAATGAGCAGTTCTTC. This gives the protein CSAPGQGSYNEQFF.